Listed below are T cell receptor beta chains from one sample, sequenced in a study of Graves' ophthalmopathy and Graves' hyperthyroidism. One entry per CDR3 protein results from TCRdb running MiXCR on the multiplex PCR reads. The sample shows about 620,000 distinct CDR3 sequences, about 20% of them seen only once. Sequenced sample: peripheral blood. The receptor set was obtained from a woman between 18 and 30 years old with stable Graves' hyperthyroidism. Some clones in this sample may be carry-over from other donors' samples. The CDR3 runs from the conserved cysteine through the conserved F or W. Each record gives: J gene, V gene, CDR3 length, CDR3 protein.

TRBJ1-6,TRBV20-1,15,CSAGDRDGARSPLHF
TRBJ1-2,TRBV12-3/TRBV12-4,15,CASSFNPQGGYGYTF
TRBJ2-5,TRBV12-3/TRBV12-4,15,CASSQGIGGQETQYF
TRBJ2-7,TRBV12-5,14,CASGTWDGTYEQYF
TRBJ2-7,TRBV12-3/TRBV12-4,13,CASSSMADYEQYF
TRBJ1-1,TRBV24-1,13,CATSTPMNTEAFF
TRBJ2-7,TRBV12-3/TRBV12-4,15,CASSMTGTGGFEQYF
TRBJ2-7,TRBV28,14,CASITTGGLNEQYF
TRBJ2-7,TRBV12-3/TRBV12-4,12,CASSIIIYEQYF
TRBJ2-7,TRBV28,12,CASSPQGREQYF
TRBJ1-1,TRBV20-1,14,CSASLDGPNTEAFF